Listed below are T cell receptor beta chains from one sample, sequenced in a study of early T cells in non-severe SARS-CoV-2 infection. One entry per CDR3 protein, called by TCRdb with MiXCR from the 5' RACE reads. The table records around 55,000 distinct CDR3 sequences, under 7.5% of them present only once. Source: whole blood, taken at baseline. The source of these receptors is an adult who was a healthcare worker with PCR-confirmed SARS-CoV-2 infection or an uninfected control (not recorded which). Each CDR3 is given with its conserved first and last residue. Expanded clones are given a class, and other clones once, few, many or no size at all.

V gene: TRBV12-3/TRBV12-4
J gene: TRBJ2-2
clone size: few
CDR3 protein: CASSFIAGITGELFF

V gene: TRBV27
J gene: TRBJ2-2
clone size: NA
CDR3 protein: CASSLRRANTGELFF

V gene: TRBV7-8
J gene: TRBJ2-1
clone size: many
CDR3 protein: CASSEGLAGGAFYNEQFF

V gene: TRBV12-3/TRBV12-4
J gene: TRBJ2-5
clone size: many
CDR3 protein: CASRYGQGGRETQYF

V gene: TRBV12-3/TRBV12-4
J gene: TRBJ1-1
clone size: many
CDR3 protein: CASSLFTEAFF

V gene: TRBV27
J gene: TRBJ1-6
clone size: NA
CDR3 protein: CASRESGSPLHF

V gene: TRBV29-1
J gene: TRBJ2-3
clone size: NA
CDR3 protein: CSTSPSGGSTDTQYF

V gene: TRBV7-6
J gene: TRBJ2-2
clone size: many
CDR3 protein: CASSLLTGVTGELFF

V gene: TRBV5-1
J gene: TRBJ2-1
clone size: many
CDR3 protein: CASSINSGGAGEQFF

V gene: TRBV7-8
J gene: TRBJ1-6
clone size: NA
CDR3 protein: CASSSRRVLGSPLHF

V gene: TRBV20-1
J gene: TRBJ1-6
clone size: many
CDR3 protein: CSGDNREVYNSPLHF

V gene: TRBV4-2
J gene: TRBJ2-7
clone size: many
CDR3 protein: CASSPSGLAYEQYF

V gene: TRBV4-1
J gene: TRBJ1-2
clone size: few
CDR3 protein: CASSQENIPYGYTF

V gene: TRBV7-2
J gene: TRBJ1-5
clone size: few
CDR3 protein: CASSLRQDQPQHF

V gene: TRBV20-1
J gene: TRBJ1-4
clone size: NA
CDR3 protein: CSARAKTNEKLFF

V gene: TRBV20-1
J gene: TRBJ2-3
clone size: many
CDR3 protein: CSARPNVLAGENTQYF